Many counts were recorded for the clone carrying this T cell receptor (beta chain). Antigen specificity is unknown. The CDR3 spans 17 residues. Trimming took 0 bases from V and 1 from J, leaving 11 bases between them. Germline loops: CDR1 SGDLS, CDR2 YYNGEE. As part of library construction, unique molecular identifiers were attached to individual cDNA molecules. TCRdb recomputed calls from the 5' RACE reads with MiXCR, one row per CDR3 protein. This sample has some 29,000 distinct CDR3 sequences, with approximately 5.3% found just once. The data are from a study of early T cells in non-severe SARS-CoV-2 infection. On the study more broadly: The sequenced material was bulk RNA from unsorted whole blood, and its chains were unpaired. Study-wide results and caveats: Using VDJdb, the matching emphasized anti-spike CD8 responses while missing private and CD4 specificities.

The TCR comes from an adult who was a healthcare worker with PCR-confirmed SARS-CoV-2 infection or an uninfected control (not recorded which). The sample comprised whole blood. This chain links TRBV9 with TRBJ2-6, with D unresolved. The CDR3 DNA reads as TGTGCCAGCAGCGTAGCCAGATTCGAATCTGGGGCCAACGTCCTGACTTTC. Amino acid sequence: CASSVARFESGANVLTF.